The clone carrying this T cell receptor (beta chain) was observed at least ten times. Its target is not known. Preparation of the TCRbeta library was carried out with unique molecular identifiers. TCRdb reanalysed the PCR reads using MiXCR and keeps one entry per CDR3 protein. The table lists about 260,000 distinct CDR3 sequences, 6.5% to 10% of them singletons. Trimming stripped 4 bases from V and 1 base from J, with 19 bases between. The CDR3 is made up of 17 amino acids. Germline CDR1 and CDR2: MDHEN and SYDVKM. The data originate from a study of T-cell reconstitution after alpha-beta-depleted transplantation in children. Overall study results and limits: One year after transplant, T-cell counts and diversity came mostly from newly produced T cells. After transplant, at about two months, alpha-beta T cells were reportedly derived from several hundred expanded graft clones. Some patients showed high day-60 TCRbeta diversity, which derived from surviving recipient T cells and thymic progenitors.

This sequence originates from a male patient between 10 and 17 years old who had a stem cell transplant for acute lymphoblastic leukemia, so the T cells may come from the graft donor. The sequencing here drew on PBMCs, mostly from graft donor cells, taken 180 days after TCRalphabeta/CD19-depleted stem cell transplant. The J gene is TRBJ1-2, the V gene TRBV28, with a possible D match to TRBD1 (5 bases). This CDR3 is CASSSGGATALNYGYTF. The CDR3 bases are TGTGCCAGCAGTTCCGGGGGAGCGACGGCTCTTAACTATGGCTACACCTTC.